The 10 T cell receptor beta chains below were found in one sample sequenced in a study of shared clonotypes between healthy human individuals. Sequencing was performed with immunoSEQ multiplex PCR; in TCRdb, only in-frame clones are kept and a portion is missing. The sample lists around 750,000 clones; around two thirds were seen once. The sequencing sample was made of memory CD4+ T cells sorted from blood. Indicated subset: CD45RA-negative fraction. These receptors were taken from a woman younger than 45 in good health.

The chain recombines TRBV7-9 with TRBJ1-1; TRBD1 matches at 8 bases. After removal of 5 bases from V and 5 bases from J, the junction contained 10 bases not matched to a gene. CDR1 and CDR2 (germline): SEHNR, FQNEAQ (reference sequence). The CDR3 consists of 15 residues. The CDR3 DNA sequence: TGTGCCAGCAGCCCCTCGACAGGGGCAGGAACTGAAGCTTTCTTT. Its protein is CASSPSTGAGTEAFF.

The chain has TRBV27 and TRBJ2-5; the D is unclear. The CDR3 is 13 amino acids. V lost 1 base, J lost 2 bases, and 5 bases lay in between. Germline-derived CDR1 and CDR2 are MNHEY and SMNVEV (reference sequence). The chain's CDR3 is CASSLLPQETQYF. CDR3 nucleotides: TGTGCCAGCAGTTTATTACCTCAAGAGACCCAGTACTTC.

The genes are TRBV10-1 and TRBJ2-2; 9 bases fit TRBD2. Per the germline V gene, CDR1 is WNHNN and CDR2 is SYGVQD (reference sequence). This CDR3 has 15 residues. Germline trimming cut 2 bases from V and 6 bases from J; bases unmatched to any gene: 4. The CDR3 DNA follows: TGCGCCAGCAGTGAGGGTAGCGGGAGTTCCGGGGAGCTGTTTTTT. Its translation: CASSEGSGSSGELFF.

V usage is TRBV19 and J usage is TRBJ1-1; the D gene is possibly TRBD1 (6 bases). The V and J ends lost 6 bases and 1 base respectively, with 9 bases between them. CDR3 length equals 13 residues. Looked up from germline, CDR1 is LNHDA and CDR2 is SQIVND (reference sequence). This CDR3 is CASSSRGNTEAFF. CDR3 sequence (DNA): TGTGCCAGTAGCAGCAGGGGGAACACTGAAGCTTTCTTT.

V gene TRBV19 combines with J gene TRBJ1-1; D possibly corresponds to TRBD1 (6 bases). This CDR3 spans 15 amino acids. V lost 7 bases and J lost 10, with 25 bases in between. Germline V lookup: CDR1 LNHDA, CDR2 SQIVND (reference sequence). CDR3 in amino acids: CASIPSWGGAEGAFF. The CDR3 DNA reads as TGTGCCAGTATCCCCTCTTGGGGGGGCGCGGAGGGAGCTTTCTTT.

The gene calls are TRBV6-1 and TRBJ1-2, with D possibly matching TRBD1 (6 bases). Germline V gives CDR1 MNHNS, CDR2 SASEGT. The CDR3 totals 13 residues. Trimming took 3 bases from V and 7 from J, leaving 12 bases between them. The CDR3 sequence is CASSDHVDSGYTF. DNA for the CDR3: TGTGCCAGCAGTGATCACGTGGACAGTGGCTACACCTTC.

The chain is built from TRBV6-4 and TRBJ2-1; 7 bases fit TRBD2. The CDR3 runs 17 residues. The V gene's germline CDR1 is MRHNA and CDR2 SNTAGT. Germline trimming cut 0 bases from V and 7 bases from J; bases unmatched to any gene: 12. Written as DNA, the CDR3 is TGTGCCAGCAGTGACTCGAGAGGCGGGAGAGTAAGAAATGAGCAGTTCTTC. Translated, it gives CASSDSRGGRVRNEQFF.

As for this clone: A read error likely explains this, since a far larger clone differs by one base. The chain joins TRBV2 to TRBJ1-2; perhaps TRBD1 as D (6 bases). CDR1 is SNHLY and CDR2 is FYNNEI in the germline V gene. CDR3 length equals 13 residues. Trimming cost V 6 bases and J 4 bases, with 12 bases left between them. CDR3 nucleotide sequence: TGTGCCAGCAGCTTACAGGGAGTCTATGGCTACACCTTC. This translates into CASSLQGVYGYTF. The whole variable domain, filled in from reference TRBV2 and TRBJ1-2, reads EPEVTQTPSHQVTQMGQEVILRCVPISNHLYFYWYRQILGQKVEFLVSFYNNEISEKSEIFDDQFSVERPDGSNFTLKIRSTKLEDSAMYFCASSLQGVYGYTFGSGTRLTVV.

This clone appeared a single time. The V and J genes are TRBV7-3 and TRBJ2-7; 9 positions match TRBD2. The CDR3 covers 16 residues. In germline, CDR1 is SGHTA, CDR2 FQGTGA. V shed 5 bases, J shed 0 bases, and the junction held 8 bases outside the gene matches. CDR3 nucleotide sequence: TGTGCCAGCAGCCAGGGAGCTAGCGGGATCTCCTACGAGCAGTACTTC. It codes for CASSQGASGISYEQYF.

This clone has more than one count but fewer than ten. CDR3 coding DNA: TGTGCCAGCAGCCGTCAAGCCTCGAACACCGGGGAGCTGTTTTTT. Protein: CASSRQASNTGELFF. J is TRBJ2-2 and V is TRBV9; D is uncertain. CDR3 length equals 15 residues. V shed 4 bases and J shed 0 bases, with 10 bases lying between them. From germline, CDR1 is SGDLS and CDR2 YYNGEE.